This T cell receptor beta chain appears in the sequencing data of a study of blood T cell repertoires in COVID-19. Study in general: Researchers got acute and convalescent COVID-19 samples from the United States, Italy and Spain. From T cells, B-cell-depleted T cells, or PBMCs came the material, which was cDNA or gDNA.

Assay used: immunoSEQ multiplex PCR; TCRdb lists only in-frame clones, some missing. The sample has 180,000 or so clones, approximately 85% seen once. Ages ranged from roughly 18 to 100 years, with residence in approximately 23 US areas. Germline CDR1 MNHEY, CDR2 SMNVEV (reference sequence). V was trimmed by 2 bases and J by 7 bases, leaving 11 bases between them. The CDR3 length is 14 residues. The receptor was derived from a young woman who had recovered from COVID-19. Sequences were obtained from PBMCs or T cells enriched from blood (not recorded which). V gene TRBV27 combines with J gene TRBJ2-2; D possibly corresponds to TRBD2 (5 bases). In nucleotides, the CDR3 is TGTGCCAGCAGTTTAATGGCCCGGGGCGGGGAGCTGTTTTTT. Encoded protein: CASSLMARGGELFF.